What follows is one T cell receptor (beta chain) and its context. Its specific antigen is unknown. No clone much larger than this one lies a single base away; base qualities are absent. A patient counted as having stable Graves' hyperthyroidism if no progression to ophthalmopathy occurred over 18 months of follow-up. Hyperthyroidism patients were newly diagnosed, had a disease duration of under 2 months, and were aged 18 to 65 years. The study excluded patients with uncontrolled infections, other autoimmune diseases, pregnancy or lactation. Clinical symptoms, serum thyroxine and TRAb, thyroid ultrasound, and orbital computed tomography formed the basis for the diagnoses. Trizol reagent was used to extract total RNA, and RNA quality was then checked on an Agilent 2100 Bioanalyzer. The germline V gene (reference sequence) yields SEHNR for CDR1 and FQNEAQ for CDR2. The CDR3 spans 14 residues, from the cysteine through the phenylalanine. CDR3 DNA only is kept here, 42 bases in frame from base 1. V lost 3 bases and J lost 4 bases; the stretch between them is 12 bases long.

These data originate in a study of T cells in Graves' hyperthyroidism and ophthalmopathy (dated 2019 in TCRdb). Background on the whole study: To identify distinguishing TCR V-J signatures, a discovery cohort of 90 to 100 patients was used, comprising 43 with Graves' ophthalmopathy and some 60 with stable Graves' hyperthyroidism. An independent validation cohort of 18 to 20 hyperthyroidism patients and 17 patients who later progressed to ophthalmopathy tested prospective prediction of ophthalmopathy. For training and testing, the roughly 93 patients in the discovery cohort were randomly divided in a 7:3 ratio. In about 6 Graves' hyperthyroidism patients, the study also compared T-cell repertoires from thyroid tissue with T-cell repertoires from blood. Following sampling, methimazole starting at 30 mg daily was given to hyperthyroidism patients, and high-dose intravenous methylprednisolone was given to ophthalmopathy patients. The paper describes TCR Vbeta CDR3 sequencing of 135 peripheral blood samples, made up of about 40 ophthalmopathy patients, roughly 80 hyperthyroidism patients and 17 progressor patients. What the research found in general, with its limitations: During validation, the model predicted progression to ophthalmopathy a median of around six months ahead of onset, with around 71% sensitivity and about 72% specificity. In cross-validation, a model built on a 13 V-J signature told ophthalmopathy apart from stable hyperthyroidism with approximately 90% sensitivity and roughly 83% specificity, and in testing the same model reached 80%/75%. Most expanded thyroid clonotypes (frequency above 0.001) were also found in blood, which suggests that blood repertoires may mirror thyroid immune responses. No statistical method was used to fix the sample size in advance, and group allocation was not hidden from the investigators.

TCR beta CDR3 regions were amplified from RNA transcripts. For the first round of RT-PCR on the TCR CDR3, the HTBI primer set was used together with the Qiagen OneStep RT-PCR kit. The libraries were constructed in a second round of multiplex PCR and then size-selected and purified. Paired-end sequencing of the libraries was performed with 100 bp reads on an Illumina HiSeq2000. Regarding the original processing steps: Raw data were processed with SOAPnuke, discarding reads with adapters, uncalled bases, mean Phred below 15, or no exact constant-primer or identifier match. COPE v1.2.5 was used to merge high-quality paired reads, and clonotypes were defined as unique nucleotide sequences. Clonotypes were aligned to IMGT TRBV, TRBD and TRBJ reference segments using MiTCR v1.1. The analysis was restricted to V-J combinations with a frequency above 0.0001, which together covered 99% to 99.2% of the repertoires. The TCS score was defined as the ratio of F50 (clonal expansion) to E x V (chaos), calculated using BLOSUM62-based TCRdist between CDR3 peptides within each V-J. Welch's t-statistics and random forest reduced just over 500 V-J features to roughly 13, which were used in a naive Bayes classifier (R e1071). The Morisita-Horn index was used to measure how similar the thyroid and blood repertoires were. TCRdb trimmed the raw reads at Q25, called clones with MiXCR and kept productive beta chains. Merged by CDR3 protein, the rows form single entries marked with the most common genes and DNA. The V and J calls shown here were made by TCRdb, not taken from the authors' results. In all, the sample holds approximately 98,000 distinct CDR3 sequences, and around 37% of those were seen once. The ten largest account for about a tenth of the sample.

This receptor was taken from a woman aged 25 to 39 with Graves' hyperthyroidism. This chain is built from TRBV7-9 and TRBJ1-2, and the D gene may be TRBD1, 5 bases matching. Sequenced sample: peripheral blood or thyroid tissue (not recorded which). The DNA sequence is TGTGCCAGCAGCTTTGGGGGTAAGGGCTATGGCTACACCTTC. Its product reads: CASSFGGKGYGYTF.